Below, 17 T cell receptor beta chains from the same sample are listed, as sequenced in a study of lymphopenia after photon versus proton radiotherapy. The assay was immunoSEQ multiplex PCR, and TCRdb's table has in-frame clones only and misses some. The sample yields 14,000 or so clones, 65% to 85% seen once. The starting material was peripheral blood, obtained from a patient treated with photon-based radiotherapy. The receptor set was obtained from a man aged 50 to 60 with gastric cancer.

CDR3 sequence (DNA): TGTGCCAGCGGGACCGGGACAGGTTTTGCTGAGCAGTTCTTC. It specifies CASGTGTGFAEQFF. The chain has TRBV11-2 and TRBJ2-1, with 8 positions matching TRBD1. Germline V gene sequence: CDR1 SGHAT, CDR2 FQNNGV. The V and J ends lost 8 bases and 9 bases, in that order; junction bases with no gene match: 12. This CDR3 spans 14 amino acids.

The sample holds a few counts of this clone. The chain employs TRBV7-2 and TRBJ1-6, with D hard to call. Trimming took off 3 bases at V and 6 bases at J, with 3 bases between the two ends. Germline CDR1 and CDR2: SGHTA and FQGNSA. The CDR3 has 12 residues. CDR3 amino acids: CASSFINSPLHF. In DNA form, the CDR3 reads TGTGCCAGCAGCTTCATTAATTCACCCCTCCACTTT.

This sequence joins TRBV29-1 and TRBJ1-1; no clear D. Per germline, CDR1 SQVTM and CDR2 ANQGSEA. The ends were cut back, 4 bases at V and 6 bases at J, with 15 bases in the middle. CDR3 size: 13 residues. In nucleotides, the CDR3 is TGCAGCGTTGCCCAGGCGCGAACACCTGAAGCTTTCTTT. Translation gives CSVAQARTPEAFF.

This clone was counted between two and nine times. The chain carries TRBV4-1 and TRBJ1-5; unclear D gene. This CDR3 region has 15 residues. V lost 0 bases, J lost 1 base, and 7 bases lay in between. Germline lookup yields CDR1 MGHRA and CDR2 YSYEKL. The CDR3 coding sequence is TGCGCCAGCAGCCAAGATCGCTACAGCAATCAGCCCCAGCATTTT. It specifies CASSQDRYSNQPQHF.

This clone was observed once. The chain carries TRBV5-1 and TRBJ2-7; the D call may be TRBD1 or TRBD2 (7 bases each). The germline gives CDR1 SGHRS, CDR2 YFSETQ. Between the trimmed V and J ends, which lost 2 bases and 3 bases, there was a span of 12 bases. The CDR3 extends over 14 amino acids. CDR3 amino acids: CASSFQGGSYEQYV. The CDR3, as DNA: TGCGCCAGCAGCTTCCAGGGGGGGAGCTACGAGCAGTACGTC.

The chain links TRBV7-2 to TRBJ1-6; D is unclear. This CDR3 is built from 15 residues. V lost 5 bases and J 7 bases, leaving 15 bases between the germline ends. Per germline, CDR1 SGHTA and CDR2 FQGNSA. CDR3 sequence reads: CASSQREGGNSPLHF. Written as DNA, the CDR3 is TGTGCCAGCAGCCAAAGGGAAGGCGGGAATTCACCCCTCCACTTT.

The V gene is TRBV6-1, the J gene TRBJ1-5, with TRBD1 matching over 9 bases. Germline V CDR1 and CDR2: MNHNS, SASEGT. The CDR3 runs 16 residues. J was trimmed by 2 bases and V by 3 bases; bases with no gene match: 5. The CDR3 DNA sequence: TGTGCCAGCAGTGATAGGGGACAGGGTGGCAATCAGCCCCAGCATTTT. This translates into CASSDRGQGGNQPQHF.

The rearrangement uses TRBV9 and TRBJ2-7; D is undetermined. The CDR3 length is 12 residues. Looked up from germline, CDR1 is SGDLS and CDR2 is YYNGEE. Deletions cut 2 bases from V and 5 bases from J, with 8 bases between. This CDR3 reads CASSVSENEQYF. The CDR3 DNA sequence: TGTGCCAGCAGCGTTTCGGAAAACGAGCAGTACTTC.

The rearrangement links TRBV18 to TRBJ1-2; D unclear. The CDR3 loop spans 15 amino acids. The germline V gene encodes CDR1 KGHSH and CDR2 LQKENI. V was clipped by 3 bases and J by 4 bases, with 15 bases between them. The CDR3 sequence is CASSPDEGFGYGYTF. The CDR3 bases are TGTGCCAGCTCACCCGATGAAGGATTCGGCTATGGCTACACCTTC.

The chain uses TRBV18 and TRBJ2-7, with D tentatively TRBD2 (7 bases). The germline V gene has CDR1 KGHSH and CDR2 LQKENI. With 6 bases removed from V and 3 bases from J, the gap between germline ends came to 18 bases. This CDR3 is built from 15 residues. The CDR3 sequence is CASSLMGGQVYEQYF. DNA of the CDR3: TGTGCCAGCTCTCTTATGGGGGGGCAAGTCTACGAGCAGTACTTC.

The CDR3 coding sequence is TGTGCCTTGACCCAAAGTTTGCCCTACGAGCAGTACTTC. Translation: CALTQSLPYEQYF. The V call is TRBV30, the J call TRBJ2-5; D not certain. The tail of the sequence fits TRBJ2-7 better, so the J call may be wrong. The V gene's germline CDR1 is GTSNPN and CDR2 SVGIG (reference sequence). The CDR3 contains 13 residues.

The rearrangement uses TRBV11-2 and TRBJ2-5; D is unclear. The CDR3 totals 14 residues. The germline CDR1 and CDR2 sequences are SGHAT and FQNNGV. Trimming took off 5 bases at V and 4 bases at J, with 14 bases between the two ends. The CDR3 nucleotides are TGTGCCAGCAGCCCCCGGAGAGTCGGAGAGACCCAGTACTTC. This translates into CASSPRRVGETQYF.

This sequence joins TRBV11-2 and TRBJ2-5; 7 bases line up with TRBD2. The trim removed 4 bases at V and 0 bases at J, leaving 11 bases unmatched. The CDR3 is 17 amino acids. Looked up from germline, CDR1 is SGHAT and CDR2 is FQNNGV. DNA of the CDR3: TGTGCCAGCAGCTCAGGGCGGGACTATCGGTACCAAGAGACCCAGTACTTC. It codes for CASSSGRDYRYQETQYF.

V and J are TRBV15 and TRBJ1-1; TRBD1 matches at 7 bases. The CDR3 length is 13 residues. Looked up from germline, CDR1 is LNHNV and CDR2 is YYDKDF (reference sequence). J was trimmed by 10 bases and V by 0 bases; bases with no gene match: 5. CDR3 sequence: CATSRERTGRAFF. In DNA form, the CDR3 reads TGTGCCACCAGCAGAGAGAGGACAGGCCGAGCTTTCTTT.

The chain combines TRBV29-1 with TRBJ2-3; 7 nucleotides agree with TRBD1. The V gene's germline CDR1 is SQVTM and CDR2 ANQGSEA. The CDR3 loop spans 14 amino acids. V dropped 6 bases and J dropped 0; count of bases not matched to a gene: 6. The CDR3, as DNA: TGCAGCGTGACCGGGACAGTTAGCACAGATACGCAGTATTTT. Encoded protein: CSVTGTVSTDTQYF.

The J gene is TRBJ2-3, the V gene TRBV18, with 7 bases lining up with TRBD2. Trimming took 2 bases from V and 11 from J; bases not matched to a gene: 4. The CDR3 is 12 amino acids. Germline lookup yields CDR1 KGHSH and CDR2 LQKENI. The CDR3 protein is CASSPESGVQYF. CDR3 nucleotides: TGTGCCAGCTCACCAGAGAGCGGGGTGCAGTATTTT.

J is TRBJ2-4 and V is TRBV2; 8 bases map to TRBD2. The germline gives CDR1 SNHLY, CDR2 FYNNEI. The CDR3 is 16 amino acids. J gave up 7 bases and V 0 bases, and 8 bases lay outside the gene matches. The DNA of the CDR3 is TGTGCCAGCAGTGAAGCGCGAGGCCGGGGGGGGAACATTCAGTACTTC. Translated, it gives CASSEARGRGGNIQYF.